This T cell receptor beta chain came from a study of blood T cell repertoires in COVID-19. The wider study: Italy, Spain and the United States were the sources of the convalescent and acute COVID-19 samples.

V was pared by 4 bases and J by 2 bases, with 3 bases of the junction left unmatched. Germline CDR1 PRHDT, CDR2 FYEKMQ (reference sequence). The CDR3 is made up of 15 amino acids. How the authors handled the data: For nucleated cells, counts were estimated from reference gene primer amplification. Sequencing was performed with immunoSEQ multiplex PCR; in TCRdb, only in-frame clones are kept and a portion is missing. D and trimming were read from the DNA, whereas the V and J calls and clone size are those reported in that table. Of 70,000 to 95,000 clones in the sample, around four fifths were seen once.

The TCR sequence derives from a woman aged 70 to 79 with active or convalescent COVID-19. Material for sequencing was peripheral blood. V is TRBV13 and J is TRBJ2-7; 12 bases are shared with TRBD2. The CDR3 DNA follows: TGTGCCAGCAGCTCGACTAGCGGGGGTACCTACGAGCAGTACTTC. The encoded protein is CASSSTSGGTYEQYF.